The 15 T cell receptor beta chains below all came from one sample that was sequenced in a study of T cell responses to AZD1222 COVID-19 vaccine. Produced via immunoSEQ multiplex PCR; TCRdb's table is partial and in-frame only. The sample shows about 72,000 clones, around nine tenths of them seen only once. Sequenced material: peripheral blood, taken on day 0 of AZD1222 vaccination. The source is an adult in good health.

The chain links TRBV5-1 to TRBJ2-5, with a weak D call TRBD2 (5 bases). The CDR3 spans 14 residues. Trimming pared 0 bases from V and 4 bases from J, leaving 10 bases between. The germline CDR1 and CDR2 sequences are SGHRS and YFSETQ. CDR3 bases: TGCGCCAGCAGCTTGGGCCGGGAACCAGAGACCCAGTACTTC. Translated, it gives CASSLGREPETQYF. Filled out from reference TRBV5-1 and TRBJ2-5, the complete variable domain reads KAGVTQTPRYLIKTRGQQVTLSCSPISGHRSVSWYQQTPGQGLQFLFEYFSETQRNKGNFPGRFSGRQFSNSRSEMNVSTLELGDSALYLCASSLGREPETQYFGPGTRLLVL.

The chain combines TRBV11-2 with TRBJ2-5; 7 bases align to TRBD1. Losses at the gene ends were 2 bases for V and 0 bases for J; bases not matched to a gene: 9. The CDR3 has 17 residues. Germline CDR1 reads SGHAT; CDR2 reads FQNNGV. This chain's CDR3 is CASSLRGTVLYQETQYF. In DNA, the CDR3 is TGTGCCAGCAGCTTAAGAGGGACAGTTTTGTACCAAGAGACCCAGTACTTC.

This chain uses TRBV7-8 with TRBJ2-7; no clear D gene. The V end was cut by 6 bases, the J end by 1 base, with 10 bases between. The CDR3 contains 13 residues. The V gene's germline CDR1 is SGHVS and CDR2 FQNEAQ. This chain's CDR3 is CASSPLSSYEQYF. DNA for the CDR3: TGTGCCAGCAGTCCACTCTCGTCCTACGAGCAGTACTTC.

The chain's CDR3 is CASSQEASGGDIQYF. CDR3 nucleotide sequence: TGTGCCAGCAGCCAAGAAGCTAGCGGGGGTGACATTCAGTACTTC. This chain links TRBV4-2 with TRBJ2-4, with 10 bases matching TRBD2. Germline CDR1 LGHNA, CDR2 YNFKEQ. Losses at the gene ends were 0 bases for V and 8 bases for J; bases not matched to a gene: 4. The CDR3 spans 15 residues.

Only one count was recorded for this clone. The rearrangement uses TRBV14 and TRBJ2-7; the match to TRBD1 covers 7 bases. J lost 11 bases, V lost 6 bases, and 13 bases had no gene match. Germline-derived CDR1 and CDR2 are SGHDN and FVKESK. This CDR3 has 13 amino acids. The CDR3 DNA is TGTGCCAGCAGTCCTGTACGAGGGGGCACGAAGTACTTC. This sequence encodes CASSPVRGGTKYF. Based on the CDR3 plus reference TRBV14 and TRBJ2-7, the full variable domain is EAGVTQFPSHSVIEKGQTVTLRCDPISGHDNLYWYRRVMGKEIKFLLHFVKESKQDESGMPNNRFLAERTGGTYSTLKVQPAELEDSGVYFCASSPVRGGTKYFGPGTRLTVT.

The chain couples TRBV19 to TRBJ2-1, with D perhaps TRBD1 or TRBD2 (6 bases each). CDR3 length: 13 amino acids. V was clipped by 7 bases and J by 4 bases, with 11 bases between them. Germline V gene data show CDR1 as LNHDA and CDR2 as SQIVND (reference sequence). This CDR3 reads CASNRGPYNEQFF. CDR3 DNA sequence: TGTGCCAGTAACCGGGGGCCGTACAATGAGCAGTTCTTC. The variable domain in full, completed from reference TRBV19 and TRBJ2-1, reads DGGITQSPKYLFRKEGQNVTLSCEQNLNHDAMYWYRQDPGQGLRLIYYSQIVNDFQKGDIAEGYSVSREKKESFPLTVTSAQKNPTAFYLCASNRGPYNEQFFGPGTRLTVL.

CDR3 in amino acids: CASSLEWVRGEQYF. CDR3 nucleotide sequence: TGTGCCAGCAGCTTAGAGTGGGTCCGGGGCGAGCAGTACTTC. This sequence joins TRBV11-2 and TRBJ2-7; D is perhaps TRBD2 (5 bases). Germline CDR1 SGHAT, CDR2 FQNNGV. The CDR3 length is 14 residues. Trimming stripped 0 bases from V and 6 bases from J, with 12 bases between. Complete variable domain (other parts from reference TRBV11-2 and TRBJ2-7): EAGVAQSPRYKIIEKRQSVAFWCNPISGHATLYWYQQILGQGPKLLIQFQNNGVVDDSQLPKDRFSAERLKGVDSTLKIQPAKLEDSAVYLCASSLEWVRGEQYFGPGTRLTVT.

This sequence joins TRBV7-3 and TRBJ2-7; D possibly corresponds to TRBD2 (5 bases). The length of the CDR3 is 13 residues. Trimming cost V 2 bases and J 6 bases, with 11 bases left between them. Per the germline V gene, CDR1 is SGHTA and CDR2 is FQGTGA. The DNA for the CDR3 is TGTGCCAGCAGCTTAGGAACTAGTGGCGAGCAGTACTTC. Its translation is CASSLGTSGEQYF. Together with reference TRBV7-3 and TRBJ2-7, the CDR3 gives the full variable domain: GAGVSQTPSNKVTEKGKYVELRCDPISGHTALYWYRQSLGQGPEFLIYFQGTGAADDSGLPNDRFFAVRPEGSVSTLKIQRTERGDSAVYLCASSLGTSGEQYFGPGTRLTVT.

This clone was observed a few times. The rearrangement links TRBV19 to TRBJ1-5; D gene ambiguous. Per germline, CDR1 LNHDA and CDR2 SQIVND (reference sequence). CDR3 length: 14 amino acids. With 3 bases removed from V and 3 bases from J, the gap between germline ends came to 9 bases. CDR3 loop: CASSIRGNNQPQHF. CDR3 sequence (DNA): TGTGCCAGTAGTATTCGCGGAAACAATCAGCCCCAGCATTTT.

V is TRBV28 and J is TRBJ2-5; D remains unclear. This CDR3 is built from 14 residues. V was cut by 7 bases and J by 0 bases, with 12 bases left in between. In germline, CDR1 is MDHEN, CDR2 SYDVKM. The CDR3 region has the DNA TGTGCCAGCAATGGGATGGGTTACCAAGAGACCCAGTACTTC. It encodes CASNGMGYQETQYF.

The chain employs TRBV30 and TRBJ1-4; 8 nucleotides match TRBD1. This CDR3 has 16 residues. The J segment lost 5 bases and the V segment lost 4 bases, leaving 12 bases of the junction unmatched. The germline gives CDR1 GTSNPN, CDR2 SVGIG (reference sequence). The CDR3 reads CAWTSLWDRTNEKLFF. The CDR3 nucleotides are TGTGCCTGGACGAGCCTCTGGGACAGGACAAATGAAAAACTGTTTTTT.

The chain combines TRBV24-1 with TRBJ2-2; 11 bases are shared with TRBD1. This CDR3 contains 16 residues. Germline CDR1 reads KGHDR; CDR2 reads SFDVKD. Trimming cost V 7 bases and J 4 bases; bases outside gene matches: 7. The CDR3 nucleotides read TGTGCCACCAGGGAGCCGGGACAGGGGGGCACCGGGGAGCTGTTTTTT. Encoded protein: CATREPGQGGTGELFF.

The V and J genes are TRBV6-5 and TRBJ1-2; D remains unclear. The CDR3 extends over 15 amino acids. V gave up 9 bases and J gave up 4 bases, with 21 bases separating them. Germline V gene lookup returns CDR1 MNHEY and CDR2 SVGAGI. CDR3 DNA: TGTGCCAGTTCGCCCCATGAAGGGAGACCCTATGGCTACACCTTC. It specifies CASSPHEGRPYGYTF.

The rearrangement joins TRBV2 to TRBJ1-5, with 9 positions matching TRBD1. J lost 6 bases, V lost 6 bases, and 3 bases had no gene match. There are 13 residues in the CDR3. The germline CDR1 and CDR2 sequences are SNHLY and FYNNEI. The CDR3 here is CASSGTGSQPQHF. CDR3 in DNA: TGTGCCAGCAGCGGGACAGGGAGTCAGCCCCAGCATTTT.

The chain combines TRBV10-1 with TRBJ1-6; D perhaps matches TRBD1 (6 bases). V was trimmed by 6 bases and J by 6 bases, leaving 9 bases between them. Germline V gene lookup returns CDR1 WNHNN and CDR2 SYGVQD (reference sequence). CDR3 length equals 13 residues. DNA of the CDR3: TGCGCCAGCAGGCAGGGGACTAATTCACCCCTCCACTTT. It is translated as CASRQGTNSPLHF.